This T cell receptor beta chain was found in a study of OX40 agonist ivuxolimab in advanced cancers. For the study at large: The dose of intravenous ivuxolimab that patients received every 2 weeks ranged from 0.01 to 10 mg/kg.

Study results and caveats: A proportion of nonresponders additionally exhibited low normalized T-cell clonal expansion.

Of note for this clone: Its cognate antigen is unknown.

Sequenced by immunoSEQ multiplex PCR; TCRdb stores in-frame clones only, minus some. The sample lists 35,000 to 40,000 clones; about nine tenths were seen once. Germline loops: CDR1 SGHTA, CDR2 FQGNSA. The V segment lost 6 bases and the J segment 6 bases; nucleotides outside the gene matches: 18. The CDR3 runs 17 residues. The sequence came from an adult with an advanced solid tumor such as melanoma, head and neck, liver or kidney cancer. The chain couples TRBV7-2 to TRBJ1-2; 8 bases agree with TRBD1. Source: CD4+ or CD8+ T cells sorted from blood, taken in a trial of the OX40 agonist ivuxolimab. In nucleotides, the CDR3 is TGTGCCAGCAGTCCACTCTTTTGGAGGGCAGGGGGCGATGGCTACACCTTC. Translated: CASSPLFWRAGGDGYTF.